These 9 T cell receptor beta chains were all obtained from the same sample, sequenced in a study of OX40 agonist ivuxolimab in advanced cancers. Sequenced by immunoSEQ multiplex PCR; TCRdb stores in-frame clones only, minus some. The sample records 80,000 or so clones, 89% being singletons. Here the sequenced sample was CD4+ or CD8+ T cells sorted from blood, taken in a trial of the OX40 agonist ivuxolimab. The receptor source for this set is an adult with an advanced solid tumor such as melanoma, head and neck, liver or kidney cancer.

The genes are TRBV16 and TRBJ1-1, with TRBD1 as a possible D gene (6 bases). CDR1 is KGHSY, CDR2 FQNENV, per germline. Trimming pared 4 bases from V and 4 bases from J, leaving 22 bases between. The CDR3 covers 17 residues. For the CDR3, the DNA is TGTGCCAGCAGCCGGGGAAGGGGGTCCTTCGCTTCCACTGAAGCTTTCTTT. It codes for CASSRGRGSFASTEAFF.

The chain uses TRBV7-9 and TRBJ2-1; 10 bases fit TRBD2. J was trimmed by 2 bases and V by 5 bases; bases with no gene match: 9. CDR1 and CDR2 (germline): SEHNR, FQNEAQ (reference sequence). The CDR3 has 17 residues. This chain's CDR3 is CASSLHPGLATYNEQFF. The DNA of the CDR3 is TGTGCCAGCAGCCTCCACCCGGGACTAGCGACCTACAATGAGCAGTTCTTC.

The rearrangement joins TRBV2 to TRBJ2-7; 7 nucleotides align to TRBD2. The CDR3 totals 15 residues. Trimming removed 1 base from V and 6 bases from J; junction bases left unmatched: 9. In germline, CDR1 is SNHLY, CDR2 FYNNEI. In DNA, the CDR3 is TGTGCCAGCAGTGAAGAGCGGGGAGTCAGGTTCGAGCAGTACTTC. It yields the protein CASSEERGVRFEQYF. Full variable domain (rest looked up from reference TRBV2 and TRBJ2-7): EPEVTQTPSHQVTQMGQEVILRCVPISNHLYFYWYRQILGQKVEFLVSFYNNEISEKSEIFDDQFSVERPDGSNFTLKIRSTKLEDSAMYFCASSEERGVRFEQYFGPGTRLTVT.

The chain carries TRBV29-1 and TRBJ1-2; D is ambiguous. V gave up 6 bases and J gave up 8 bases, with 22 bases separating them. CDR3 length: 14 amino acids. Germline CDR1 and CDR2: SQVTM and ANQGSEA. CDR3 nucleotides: TGCAGCGTGATGCAGGATAGGGCCTCCATCGGCTACACCTTC. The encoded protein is CSVMQDRASIGYTF.

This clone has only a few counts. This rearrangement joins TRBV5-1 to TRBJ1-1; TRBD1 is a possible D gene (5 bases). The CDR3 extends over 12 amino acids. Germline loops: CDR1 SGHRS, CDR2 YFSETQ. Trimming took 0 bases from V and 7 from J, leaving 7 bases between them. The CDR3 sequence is CASSLVGVEAFF. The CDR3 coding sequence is TGCGCCAGCAGCTTGGTAGGGGTTGAAGCTTTCTTT.

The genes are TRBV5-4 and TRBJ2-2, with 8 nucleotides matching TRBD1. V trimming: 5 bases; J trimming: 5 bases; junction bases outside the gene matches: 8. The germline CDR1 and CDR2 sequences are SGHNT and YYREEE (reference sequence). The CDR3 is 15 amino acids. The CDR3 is CASSFGQGFTGELFF. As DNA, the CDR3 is TGTGCCAGCAGTTTCGGACAGGGTTTTACCGGGGAGCTGTTTTTT.

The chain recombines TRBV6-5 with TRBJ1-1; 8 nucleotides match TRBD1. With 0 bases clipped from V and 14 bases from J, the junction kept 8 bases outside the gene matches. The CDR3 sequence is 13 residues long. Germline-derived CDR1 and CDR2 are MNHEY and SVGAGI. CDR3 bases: TGTGCCAGCAGTTACTCCCTACGGGACAGGACATTCTTT. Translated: CASSYSLRDRTFF.

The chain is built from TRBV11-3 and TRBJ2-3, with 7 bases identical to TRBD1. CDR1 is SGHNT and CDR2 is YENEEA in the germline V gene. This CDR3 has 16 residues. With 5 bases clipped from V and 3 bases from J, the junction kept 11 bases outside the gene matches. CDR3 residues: CASSPGQVGRTDTQYF. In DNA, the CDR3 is TGTGCCAGCAGCCCCGGACAGGTGGGAAGGACAGATACGCAGTATTTT. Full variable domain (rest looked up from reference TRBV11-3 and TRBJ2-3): EAGVVQSPRYKIIEKKQPVAFWCNPISGHNTLYWYLQNLGQGPELLIRYENEEAVDDSQLPKDRFSAERLKGVDSTLKIQPAELGDSAVYLCASSPGQVGRTDTQYFGPGTRLTVL.

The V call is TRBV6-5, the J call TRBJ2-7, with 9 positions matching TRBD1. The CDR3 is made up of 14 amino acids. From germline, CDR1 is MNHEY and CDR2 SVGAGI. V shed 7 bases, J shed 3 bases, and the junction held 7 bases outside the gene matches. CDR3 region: CASTPGTGNYEQYF. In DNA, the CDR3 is TGTGCCAGCACCCCCGGGACAGGGAACTACGAGCAGTACTTC.